This T cell receptor beta chain was obtained from a study of blood T cell repertoires in COVID-19. Germline CDR1 and CDR2: SEHNR and FQNEAQ (reference sequence). The CDR3 spans 16 residues. The V gene end was trimmed by 5 bases and the J gene end by 8 bases; junction bases not matched to a gene: 12. Using immunoSEQ multiplex PCR, the repertoire was profiled, and TCRdb retains in-frame clones only, with some absent. The data show 56,000 or so clones, with 80% to 90% seen just once and less than 50% held by the top ten. The sequenced sample was peripheral blood. The receptor comes from a woman aged 55-69 years with COVID-19, enrolled during active disease. The rearrangement links TRBV7-9 to TRBJ2-1; TRBD2 aligns across 10 bases. CDR3 bases: TGTGCCAGCAGCCAGGCCGGGGCTAGCGGGAGCTATGAGCAGTTCTTC. Amino acid sequence: CASSQAGASGSYEQFF.